This TCR beta chain was sequenced during a study of blood T cell repertoires in COVID-19. Study-level information: PBMCs, B-cell-depleted T cells, or T cells were the source of the cDNA or gDNA that made up the material.

This CDR3 is built from 15 residues. The germline CDR1 and CDR2 sequences are LGHNA and YSLEER. After removal of 1 base from V and 4 bases from J, the junction contained 4 bases not matched to a gene. Assay used: immunoSEQ multiplex PCR; TCRdb lists only in-frame clones, some missing. This sample has 50,000 to 70,000 clones, with more than 70% found just once. The sequenced sample was peripheral blood. The chain couples TRBV4-3 to TRBJ2-1; 7 positions agree with TRBD1. The TCR originated in a man between 60 and 70 years old with active or convalescent COVID-19. This CDR3 reads CASSQVQGLYNEQFF. The CDR3 bases are TGCGCCAGCAGCCAAGTACAGGGGCTATACAATGAGCAGTTCTTC.